This record looks at one T cell receptor beta chain sequence and its context. This clone's antigen is unknown. No base-level quality is on record; no much larger clone is a single base apart. Ficoll-Paque density gradient centrifugation was used to isolate PBMCs. Sequencing used an Illumina NovaSeq 6000. TCRalpha and TCRbeta cDNA libraries were constructed by 5'RACE with constant-segment primers, with sample barcodes and unique molecular identifiers being introduced. RNA was extracted from every sample with Trizol reagent. Amplification of the libraries took two PCR steps, and the second step added a second sample barcode plus Illumina TruSeq adapters. Sequencing of libraries was performed on an Illumina NovaSeq with 2 x 150 bp paired-end reads. Per the authors' processing: The reads were demultiplexed and collapsed into UMI-guided consensus sequences using migec v1.2.7. Using mixcr v2.1.11, UMI consensuses were aligned to TRA and TRB V and J templates and then assembled into clonotypes. Expanded or contracted clonotypes were those called significant by both edgeR and NoisET, with noise models trained on biological replicates. For edgeR calls, a false discovery rate-adjusted p below 0.01 and a log2 fold-change threshold of 1 were applied. As an exploratory analysis of dynamics, max-normalized trajectories of the 1000 most abundant clonotypes were examined by PCA with hierarchical clustering. Separately sequenced CD4+ and CD8+ repertoires were used to assign a CD4 or CD8 phenotype to each responding clone. Using fastp trimming at Q25 and MiXCR clonotype assembly, TCRdb reanalyzed the public sequencing data and kept in-frame beta chains. Identical CDR3 protein sequences are pooled into one entry, listed with their most common genes and DNA. The V and J calls shown here were made by TCRdb, not taken from the authors' results. The sample table contains roughly 510,000 distinct CDR3 sequences; only one count was recorded for 15% to 20% of them. The ten largest clonotypes hold around 7.8% of the sample.

The data are from a study of T-cell memory formation after mild COVID-19 (dated by TCRdb to about 2021). With respect to the entire study: TCR sequence clusters from the two donors were found to be largely donor specific. In a couple of donors, T-cell clones that expanded and contracted after mild COVID-19 were tracked by sequencing TCRalpha and TCRbeta repertoires over time. The cohort was made up of two young adult volunteers, one female and one male, who were previously healthy.

Study-wide conclusions, independent of this receptor: SARS-CoV-2 specificity was not confirmed for the second-wave clones peaking on day 37. Contracting CD4+ clones were located mainly in the CM and EM memory subsets, whereas CD8+ clones were found to be enriched in EMRA. From day 15 to 85, contracting clones showed balanced CD4/CD8 phenotypes, whereas a second wave of clones that expanded from day 15 to 37 leaned towards CD4+. Only a couple of mild cases were covered in the study, and larger cohorts including severe cases with pre-infection samples were considered necessary. Some responding clones were detected in pre-infection memory, suggesting pre-existing cross-reactive memory T cells joined the SARS-CoV-2 response.

Reading from cysteine to phenylalanine, the CDR3 counts 15 amino acids. Only the CDR3 DNA stays, 45 bases, in frame from base 1. Between the V and J ends, shortened by 4 bases and 6 bases respectively, the junction contains 18 bases. The germline V gene supplies CDR1 MNHNS and CDR2 SASEGT. The receptor's source is an adult woman who had mild COVID-19 (a few samples of this study predate the infection). The sample titles of this study are shuffled in the database, so cell type and time point are left out; the donor was told from shared clones. Sequencing used PBMCs or a T cell subset sorted from them (not recorded which). The receptor chain draws on TRBV6-1 and TRBJ1-2; the D segment cannot be called with confidence. The DNA is as follows: TGTGCCAGCAGTGGAAGGGAGGAGTATCGGGATGGCTACACCTTC. It codes for CASSGREEYRDGYTF.